These 19 T cell receptor beta chains were all obtained from the same sample, sequenced in a study of technical replicates of blood from four donors. TCRdb keeps only in-frame clones here, not all; method: immunoSEQ multiplex PCR. Among about 9,400 clones listed, 90% to 95% were seen once. The sequencing input was PBMCs. These receptors were obtained from a human donor in good health.

Written as DNA, the CDR3 is TGTGCCAGCGGACATAGCGGGGGGCTCGGCGAGCAGTACTTC. It specifies CASGHSGGLGEQYF. V and J are TRBV6-5 and TRBJ2-5; 10 bases align to TRBD2. The end of the DNA is better explained by TRBJ2-7, so the J call may be wrong. The CDR3 has 14 residues. CDR1 MNHEY and CDR2 SVGAGI come from the germline V gene.

The rearrangement links TRBV6-1 to TRBJ2-6; TRBD2 aligns across 10 bases. CDR3 length equals 15 residues. Germline CDR1 MNHNS, CDR2 SASEGT. V lost 8 bases, J lost 2 bases, and 3 bases stayed unmatched. The CDR3 sequence is CASVAGGAGANVLTF. Written as DNA, the CDR3 is TGTGCCAGCGTAGCGGGAGGCGCTGGGGCCAACGTCCTGACTTTC.

V is TRBV7-9 and J is TRBJ2-1; D remains unclear. The ends were cut back, 3 bases at V and 10 bases at J, with 7 bases in the middle. Germline CDR1 is SEHNR and CDR2 is FQNEAQ (reference sequence). This CDR3 has 11 residues. DNA of the CDR3: TGTGCCAGCAGCTTGCGCCCGGAGCAGTTCTTC. It codes for CASSLRPEQFF.

This rearrangement joins TRBV7-2 to TRBJ1-2, with 7 bases identical to TRBD1. Trimming cost V 5 bases and J 4 bases; bases outside gene matches: 7. Per the germline V gene, CDR1 is SGHTA and CDR2 is FQGNSA. This CDR3 contains 14 residues. For the CDR3, the DNA is TGTGCCAGCAGCGGTATAACAGGGGTCTATGGCTACACCTTC. As protein: CASSGITGVYGYTF.

The chain links TRBV5-1 to TRBJ1-1; D perhaps matches TRBD1 (5 bases). The CDR3 has 14 amino acids. From germline, CDR1 is SGHRS and CDR2 YFSETQ. The V end lost 0 bases, the J end lost 4 bases, and 10 bases lay between the germline ends. The CDR3 here is CASSLGGGSTEAFF. Here the CDR3 DNA reads TGCGCCAGCAGCTTGGGGGGGGGTAGCACTGAAGCTTTCTTT.

The rearrangement links TRBV6-4 to TRBJ2-6; 9 positions agree with TRBD1. The CDR3 length is 17 residues. The V gene end was trimmed by 0 bases and the J gene end by 0 bases; junction bases not matched to a gene: 0. The germline V gene encodes CDR1 MRHNA and CDR2 SNTAGT. CDR3 in DNA: TGTGCCAGCAGTGACTCGACAGGGGGCTCTGGGGCCAACGTCCTGACTTTC. Protein: CASSDSTGGSGANVLTF.

The rearrangement joins TRBV21-1 to TRBJ2-2; the table's D call, TRBD1, has no DNA check behind it. TRBV21-1 is a recognized pseudogene. This CDR3 has 15 residues. CDR3 residues: CASPGMRDSTGELFF. The CDR3 DNA reads TGTGCCAGCCCTGGGATGAGGGACAGTACCGGGGAGCTGTTTTTT.

This chain links TRBV28 with TRBJ1-2; TRBD1 aligns across 7 bases. Germline V gene data show CDR1 as MDHEN and CDR2 as SYDVKM. V trimming: 5 bases; J trimming: 5 bases; junction bases outside the gene matches: 8. The CDR3 totals 14 residues. In DNA form, the CDR3 reads TGTGCCAGCAGTCCGGCCGACAGGGAGTATGGCTACACCTTC. It codes for CASSPADREYGYTF.

The chain links TRBV28 to TRBJ2-7, with a weak D call TRBD2 (6 bases). The V end lost 8 bases, the J end lost 1 base, and 18 bases lay between the germline ends. CDR1 and CDR2 from the germline V gene are MDHEN and SYDVKM. There are 15 residues in the CDR3. The CDR3 region is CASRVWAGGSYEQYF. The CDR3 DNA follows: TGTGCCAGCCGAGTTTGGGCTGGAGGGTCCTACGAGCAGTACTTC.

The CDR3 loop reads CASKGLASITDTQYF. CDR3 DNA: TGTGCCAGTAAAGGGCTAGCTTCAATCACAGATACGCAGTATTTT. The rearrangement uses TRBV19 and TRBJ2-3; D possibly corresponds to TRBD2 (5 bases). This CDR3 has 15 residues. Trimming took off 7 bases at V and 2 bases at J, with 16 bases between the two ends. The germline V gene encodes CDR1 LNHDA and CDR2 SQIVND (reference sequence).

The sample holds a few counts of this clone. The rearrangement joins TRBV15 to TRBJ2-7, with D possibly matching TRBD2 (5 bases). Trimming pared 0 bases from V and 3 bases from J, leaving 21 bases between. The CDR3 runs 18 residues. Germline V CDR1 and CDR2: LNHNV, YYDKDF (reference sequence). CDR3 region: CATSRERYPYGMGYEQYF. The CDR3 coding sequence is TGTGCCACCAGCAGAGAAAGATACCCCTACGGGATGGGCTACGAGCAGTACTTC.

V usage is TRBV6-1 and J usage is TRBJ2-5, with 10 bases lining up with TRBD2. Germline loops: CDR1 MNHNS, CDR2 SASEGT. The length of the CDR3 is 13 residues. Losses at the gene ends were 4 bases for V and 5 bases for J; bases not matched to a gene: 1. The CDR3 region is CASSGSGRETQYF. The CDR3 nucleotides read TGTGCCAGCAGTGGTAGCGGGAGGGAGACCCAGTACTTC.

This sequence joins TRBV6-1 and TRBJ2-7; 14 bases align to TRBD2. The CDR3 contains 15 residues. Germline values: CDR1 MNHNS, CDR2 SASEGT. The junction had 6 bases not matched to a gene; V was cut back by 4 bases and J by 7 bases. CDR3 sequence: CASSVGLAGEREQYF. The CDR3 DNA follows: TGTGCCAGCAGTGTGGGACTAGCGGGAGAGCGGGAGCAGTACTTC.

The CDR3 DNA sequence: TGCGCCAGCAGCCAAGACCAGGAAAACAGGGATGTGCGAAACATTCAGTACTTC. It codes for CASSQDQENRDVRNIQYF. The chain couples TRBV4-1 to TRBJ2-4; D possibly corresponds to TRBD1 (6 bases). Between the trimmed V and J ends, which lost 0 bases and 6 bases, there was a span of 21 bases. CDR3 length equals 18 residues. Per germline, CDR1 MGHRA and CDR2 YSYEKL.

The chain carries TRBV5-1 and TRBJ2-3, with D possibly being TRBD2 (5 bases). The CDR3 loop spans 15 amino acids. V lost 6 bases to trimming and J lost 0 bases, with 14 bases between them. Germline loops: CDR1 SGHRS, CDR2 YFSETQ. CDR3 coding DNA: TGCGCCAGCACCCCAGGAGCGGCTAGCACAGATACGCAGTATTTT. It codes for CASTPGAASTDTQYF.

CDR3 protein: CASTKGSGSREQFF. Here the CDR3 DNA reads TGTGCCAGTACCAAGGGTAGCGGGAGCCGGGAGCAGTTCTTC. This chain uses TRBV19 with TRBJ2-1; the match to TRBD2 covers 9 bases. With 7 bases clipped from V and 10 bases from J, the junction kept 11 bases outside the gene matches. The V gene's germline CDR1 is LNHDA and CDR2 SQIVND (reference sequence). The CDR3 has 14 amino acids.

The chain recombines TRBV7-9 with TRBJ1-1, with TRBD1 as a possible D gene (5 bases). Trimming removed 1 base from V and 4 bases from J, with 19 bases in between. CDR1 and CDR2 (germline): SEHNR, FQNEAQ (reference sequence). The CDR3 loop spans 17 amino acids. CDR3 sequence reads: CASSLVGGDGMGTEAFF. The CDR3 nucleotides read TGTGCCAGCAGCTTAGTGGGGGGGGATGGAATGGGCACTGAAGCTTTCTTT.

This chain joins TRBV30 and TRBJ2-5; the match to TRBD2 covers 9 bases. CDR1 is GTSNPN, CDR2 SVGIG, per germline (reference sequence). This CDR3 is built from 10 residues. Trimming took 5 bases from V and 14 from J; bases not matched to a gene: 6. In nucleotides, the CDR3 is TGTGCCTGGGGTCCGGGACTAGCTTACTTC. It encodes CAWGPGLAYF. The variable domain in full, completed from reference TRBV30 and TRBJ2-5, reads SQTIHQWPATLVQPVGSPLSLECTVEGTSNPNLYWYRQAAGRGLQLLFYSVGIGQISSEVPQNLSASRPQDRQFILSSKKLLLSDSGFYLCAWGPGLAYFGPGTRLLVL.

The CDR3 here is CASSETGLYGYTF. The CDR3 coding sequence is TGCGCCAGCAGTGAGACAGGGCTCTATGGCTACACCTTC. This chain joins TRBV10-2 and TRBJ1-2; D is perhaps TRBD1 (6 bases). CDR1 WSHSY and CDR2 SAAADI come from the germline V gene. V lost 2 bases, J lost 4 bases, and 8 bases lay in between. The CDR3 runs 13 residues.